This T cell receptor (beta chain) was identified in a study of blood T cells in healthy people across ages (dated by TCRdb to between 2014 and 2017). About the investigation overall: In model experiments, template switching captured about one uniquely barcoded TCR beta cDNA molecule for every two T cells. To track age-related changes in TCR beta repertoire diversity, the study relied on deep sequencing normalized with unique cDNA molecular identifiers. Four age groups were formed from the donors: young (average around 15 years), middle-aged (approximately 40), aged (roughly 59) and long-lived (around 82). For two donors (one aged 18 to 29 and one aged 80 or older), the study analyzed two additional independent replicas of 1 million unique cDNA reads from the same blood draw.

Library generation was performed with 5' RACE. Sequenced on an Illumina HiSeq 2500. A second PCR of about 7 to 12 cycles was run with a J-beta primer mix and a sample-barcoded 5' primer. A template-switch 5' adaptor carrying 12 random nucleotides introduced a unique molecular identifier onto each TCR beta cDNA molecule. Each sample yielded at least 2.5 million CDR3-containing paired-end reads. The Mint cDNA synthesis kit, primed by a TRBC-specific oligonucleotide, was used to synthesize first-strand cDNA from all RNA. All cDNA was treated with uracil-DNA glycosylase and then went through a first 18-cycle PCR with the universal primers M1SS and BC2_uni_R. Turning to the authors' computational methods: For normalization, 1 million high-quality reads, each with a distinct molecular identifier, were randomly selected from each sample. Reads with shared molecular identifiers were discarded instead of being binned into consensus sequences. CDR3 identification, clonotype clustering and error correction used MiTCR with a Q25 quality threshold and the strictest error-elimination algorithm. A nonparametric unseen species model using Euler transformation provided a lower-bound estimate of total TCR beta diversity. Using fastp at Q25 and MiXCR, TCRdb reprocessed the public reads and kept productive beta chains. Duplicate CDR3 protein sequences are folded into a single record with the most common DNA and genes. The authors' filters were not applied to this entry. The sample contains about 800,000 distinct CDR3 sequences, roughly 25% of them found a single time. The ten most abundant clones make up roughly 3.8% of the sample.

Donors were around 37 systemically healthy Caucasian individuals from Russia aged 6 to 90 years. Each donor gave around 9 milliliters of peripheral blood, collected into EDTA-treated Vacutainer tubes. Ficoll-Paque density-gradient centrifugation was used to isolate PBMCs, with at least 7 million obtained per sample. Trizol reagent was used to extract total RNA from the PBMCs, yielding at least 6 micrograms per sample. The percentages of naive CD45RAhigh/CD27high T cells were determined by flow cytometry on a PBMC aliquot from every donor. Study-wide findings and limitations: Compared with the aged group, the long-lived group had more naive CD4+ T cells, fewer expanded clones and increased TCR diversity, a pattern suggesting age selection. The CMV infection status of donors was not known, potentially confounding age-related changes in expanded clonotypes. Estimates of total diversity based on one million sequenced T cells were regarded as lower bounds and as underestimates. Bulk unsorted PBMC profiling prevented conclusive comparison of naive and antigen-experienced compartments. A strong correlation was found between observed TCR beta diversity and the percentage of naive T cells measured by flow cytometry. As age increased, observed TCR beta diversity per million T cells dropped in a roughly linear way, and a significant reduction was already evident by age about 36.

In regard to this clonotype: It lacks a known antigen. A junction boundary mismatches the germline segment, possibly from a read error.

The germline V gene encodes CDR1 LGHNA and CDR2 YNFKEQ. Measured from the cysteine to the phenylalanine, the CDR3 is 16 residues long. The kept DNA is CDR3 alone, 48 bases in frame from the first base. These data were also filed under a second study, of T cells of mothers and their children. The second paper states: Donors were nine systemically healthy Caucasian individuals: three mothers and their six children. cDNA synthesis consumed the entire amount of extracted RNA, loaded at approximately 1.6 ug RNA in each 15 ul reaction. Sample barcodes and 2-4 random nucleotides were added via the M1S primer in the second PCR. Over 10 million TCR beta CDR3 reads came from each mother, compared with about 3 million reads from each child. In both related and unrelated pairs, thymic selection shapes the output of TCR recombination in a similar way, with inherited differences having only a minor effect. Related mother-child pairs always showed normalized repertoire overlap that was slightly higher than in unrelated mother-child pairs, though the difference was never significant. No persistent microchimeric T cell clones were found, with a detection sensitivity of approximately 100 clones per million clonotypes. The study used deep NGS to compare TCR beta repertoires of mothers and children, seeking features distinguishing related mother-child pairs from unrelated individuals. The mean age was approximately 41 +/- 4 years for the mothers and roughly 11 +/- 4 years for the children. Libraries were sequenced on Illumina HiSeq 2000 with 100+100 nt paired-end reads after adapter ligation with NEBNext reagents. To avoid cross-contamination, the mother libraries and the child libraries were prepared a month apart and sequenced in separate runs. For each donor, somewhere between about 450,000 and 2,200,000 distinct TCR beta clonotypes were identified. Naive TCR beta clonotypes were estimated from low-frequency clonotypes matched to each donor's FACS-determined naive share, without sorting.

This receptor chain uses TRBV4-2 and TRBJ2-3, with TRBD2 identical over 8 junction bases. The sample taken for sequencing was blood. The TCR sequence derives from a boy younger than 18 in good health. The DNA is TGTGCCAGCGGCCAAGGAGGGGCGGGAGGTGCAGATACGCAGTATTTT. It encodes CASGQGGAGGADTQYF.